This T cell receptor beta chain appears in the sequencing data of a study of T cell clonality in common variable immunodeficiency. Comment on this clone: What it recognizes is unknown. The CDR3 is cut off 3 residues early in the read; its end comes from the germline J gene.

Equal genomic DNA amounts from CVID and control samples were sequenced. Profiled with immunoSEQ multiplex PCR; TCRdb holds only in-frame clones, not every one. Its clone listing holds some 15,000 clones. Overall study findings and caveats: Reportedly, TCR beta sequences from common variable immunodeficiency showed fewer deletions and N-nucleotide insertions. Authors noted CVID clonality's cause needs subpopulation repertoire sequencing.

V was clipped by 5 bases and J by 4 bases; unmatched bases: 7. The length of the CDR3 is 15 residues. Looked up from germline, CDR1 is SEHNR and CDR2 is FQNEAQ (reference sequence). No CVID subject was ill or on immunomodulatory drugs when sampled. The sequenced material came from peripheral blood mononuclear cells. V and J are TRBV7-9 and TRBJ2-2; 7 bases align to TRBD1. The source of this sequence is a human donor with common variable immunodeficiency. The CDR3 loop reads CASSHDRASTGELFF. The CDR3 DNA, read in part, is TGTGCCAGCAGCCACGACAGGGCTTCCACCGGGGAG.